The TCR beta chain under discussion was sequenced for a study of blood T cells in healthy people across ages. The study's findings and limits: Samples with more naive T cells showed higher observed beta diversity. Bulk PBMC profiling left naive and antigen-experienced comparisons inconclusive. Researchers deemed the diversity estimates from one million T cells underestimates. Higher diversity and more naive CD4+ cells were features of long-lived donors, compared to aged donors.

As for this clonotype: No antigen is known for it.

The germline V gene encodes CDR1 LGHNA and CDR2 YNFKEQ. The CDR3 covers 13 residues. Alongside a J-beta primer mix, a sample-barcoded 5' primer served in a second PCR lasting roughly 7 to 11 cycles. Via MiXCR, TCRdb re-called the 5' RACE reads, giving one row per CDR3 protein. The sample records approximately 1.5 million distinct CDR3 sequences, approximately 43% being singletons. The sequence derives from a woman aged 18-29 years in good health. The specimen sequenced was blood. The chain uses TRBV4-2 and TRBJ2-5, with D possibly matching TRBD2 (6 bases). The J call is in doubt because the DNA end fits TRBJ2-1 better. The CDR3 coding sequence is TGTGCCAGCAGCCAAACGGAGGGAGAGACCCAGTTCTTC. Protein product: CASSQTEGETQFF.